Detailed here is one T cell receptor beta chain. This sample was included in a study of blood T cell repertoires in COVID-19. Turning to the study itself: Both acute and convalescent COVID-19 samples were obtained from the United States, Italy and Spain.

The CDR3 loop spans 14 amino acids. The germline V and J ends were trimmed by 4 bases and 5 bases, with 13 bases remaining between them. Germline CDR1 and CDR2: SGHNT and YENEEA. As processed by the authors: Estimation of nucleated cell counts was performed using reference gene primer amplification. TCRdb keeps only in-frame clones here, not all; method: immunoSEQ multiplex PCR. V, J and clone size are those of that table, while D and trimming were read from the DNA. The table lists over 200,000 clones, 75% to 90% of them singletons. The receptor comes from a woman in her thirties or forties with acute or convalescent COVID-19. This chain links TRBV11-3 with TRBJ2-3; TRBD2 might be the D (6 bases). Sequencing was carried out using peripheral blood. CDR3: CASSSKSSGDTQYF. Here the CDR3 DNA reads TGTGCCAGCAGCTCAAAAAGTAGCGGAGATACGCAGTATTTT.